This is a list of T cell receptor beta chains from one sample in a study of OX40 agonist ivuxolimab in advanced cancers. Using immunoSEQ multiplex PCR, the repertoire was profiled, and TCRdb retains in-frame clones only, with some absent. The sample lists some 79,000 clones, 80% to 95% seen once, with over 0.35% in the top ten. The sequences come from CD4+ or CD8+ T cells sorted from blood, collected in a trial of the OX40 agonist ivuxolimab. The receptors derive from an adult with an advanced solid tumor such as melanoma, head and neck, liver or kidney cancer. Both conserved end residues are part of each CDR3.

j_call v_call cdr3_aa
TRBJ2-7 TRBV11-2 CASSRSVDAYEQYF
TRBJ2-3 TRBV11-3 CASSSDKSGSADTQYF
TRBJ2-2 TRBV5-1 CASRPPGQGPGELFF
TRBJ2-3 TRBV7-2 CASSLGAGTDTQYF
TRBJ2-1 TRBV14 CASSYSSQRVWPYNEQFF
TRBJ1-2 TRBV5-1 CASHPSNVQKPYGYTF
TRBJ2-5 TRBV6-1 CASSQVPSQGQETQYF
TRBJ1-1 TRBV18 CASSPGLQNTEAFF
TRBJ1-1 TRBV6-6 CASSTTGNTEAFF
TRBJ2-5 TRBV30 CAWSVEPAEETQYF
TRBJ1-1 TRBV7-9 CASSKTGEYTEAFF
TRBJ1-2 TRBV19 CASSAVKDAANYGYTF
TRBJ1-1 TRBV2 CASSLRGGRNTEAFF
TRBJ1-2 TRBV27 CASSPESWYGYTF
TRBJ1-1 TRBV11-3 CASSPASTYSDTEAFF
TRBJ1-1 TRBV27 CASTPGRFWRRGGTEAFF
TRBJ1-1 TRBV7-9 CASSKWEGFDNEAFF
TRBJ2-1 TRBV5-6 CASSPSGVSYNEQFF
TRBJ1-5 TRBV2 CASSGRDRGDQPQHF
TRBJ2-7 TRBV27 CASSRLPSYEQYF
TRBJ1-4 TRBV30 CAWSEQGTNEKLFF
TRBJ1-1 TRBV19 CASRDRQGVSTEAFF
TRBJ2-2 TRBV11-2 CASSIDRGNTGELFF
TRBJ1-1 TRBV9 CASSVVGGLTEAFF
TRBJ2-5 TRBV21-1 CASSLAGGPGSCVETQYF
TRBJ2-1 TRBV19 CASYARNEQFF
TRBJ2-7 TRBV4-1 CASSQETGAYEQYF
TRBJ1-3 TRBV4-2 CASSPHSGSGAFRTTIYF
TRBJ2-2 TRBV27 CASSPTGGVGELFF
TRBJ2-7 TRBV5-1 CASSDYYEQYF
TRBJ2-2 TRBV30 CAWRDRPNTGELFF
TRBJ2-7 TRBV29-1 CSVELNGGYSYEQYF
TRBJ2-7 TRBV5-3 CASSQGLQTMEQYF
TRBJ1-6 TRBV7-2 CASRTGGVDSPLHF
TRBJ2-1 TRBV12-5 CASGFRTAGESNNEQFF
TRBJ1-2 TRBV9 CASSVEGTGPYGYTF
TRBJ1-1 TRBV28 CASSSPGLNTEAFF